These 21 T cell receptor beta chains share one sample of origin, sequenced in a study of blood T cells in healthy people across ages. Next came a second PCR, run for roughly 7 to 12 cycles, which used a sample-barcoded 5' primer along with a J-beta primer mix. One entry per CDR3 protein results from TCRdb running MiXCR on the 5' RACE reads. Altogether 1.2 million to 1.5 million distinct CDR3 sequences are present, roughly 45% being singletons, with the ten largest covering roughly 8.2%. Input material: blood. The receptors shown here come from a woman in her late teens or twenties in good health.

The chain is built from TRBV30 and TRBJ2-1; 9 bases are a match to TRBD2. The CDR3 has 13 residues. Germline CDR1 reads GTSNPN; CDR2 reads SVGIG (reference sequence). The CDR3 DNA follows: TGTGCAGTCGGGACTAGCCTCTCTGGTGAGCAGTTCTTC. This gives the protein CAVGTSLSGEQFF.

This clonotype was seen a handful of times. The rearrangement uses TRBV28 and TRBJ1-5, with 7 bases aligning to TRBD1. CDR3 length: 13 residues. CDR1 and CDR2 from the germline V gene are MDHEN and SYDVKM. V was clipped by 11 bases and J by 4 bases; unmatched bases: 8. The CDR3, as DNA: TGTGCCGGAGGGACAGAGATAAATCAGCCCCAGCATTTT. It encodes CAGGTEINQPQHF.

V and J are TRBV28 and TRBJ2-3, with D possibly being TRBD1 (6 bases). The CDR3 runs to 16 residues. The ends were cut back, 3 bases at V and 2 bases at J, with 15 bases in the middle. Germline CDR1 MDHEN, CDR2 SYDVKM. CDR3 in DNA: TGTGCCAGCAGTTTTTACCCGGACAGACTCACAGATACGCAGTATTTT. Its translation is CASSFYPDRLTDTQYF.

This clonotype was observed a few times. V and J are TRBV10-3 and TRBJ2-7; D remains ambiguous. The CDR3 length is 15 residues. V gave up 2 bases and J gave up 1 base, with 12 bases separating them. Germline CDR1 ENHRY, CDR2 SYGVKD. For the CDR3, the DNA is TGTGCCATCAGTGAGCCATTGGACGGGTCCTACGAGCAGTACTTC. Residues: CAISEPLDGSYEQYF.

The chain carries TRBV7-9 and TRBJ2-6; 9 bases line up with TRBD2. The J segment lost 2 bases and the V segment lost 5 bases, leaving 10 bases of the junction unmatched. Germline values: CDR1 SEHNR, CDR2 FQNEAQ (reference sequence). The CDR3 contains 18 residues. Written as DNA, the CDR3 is TGTGCCAGCAGCAACCCCGGACTAGCGTTAGCTGGGGCCAACGTCCTGACTTTC. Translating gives CASSNPGLALAGANVLTF.

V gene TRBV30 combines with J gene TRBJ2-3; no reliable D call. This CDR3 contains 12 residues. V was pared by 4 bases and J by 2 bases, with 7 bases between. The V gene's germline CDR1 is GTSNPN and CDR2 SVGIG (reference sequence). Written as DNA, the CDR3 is TGTGCCTGGAACCGGGCCACAGATACGCAGTATTTT. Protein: CAWNRATDTQYF.

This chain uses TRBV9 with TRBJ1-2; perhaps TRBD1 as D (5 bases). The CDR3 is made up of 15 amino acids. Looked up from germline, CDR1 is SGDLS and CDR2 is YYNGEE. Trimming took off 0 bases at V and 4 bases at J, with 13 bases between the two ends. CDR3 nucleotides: TGTGCCAGCAGCGTAGATCCGGGGACCACCTATGGCTACACCTTC. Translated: CASSVDPGTTYGYTF.

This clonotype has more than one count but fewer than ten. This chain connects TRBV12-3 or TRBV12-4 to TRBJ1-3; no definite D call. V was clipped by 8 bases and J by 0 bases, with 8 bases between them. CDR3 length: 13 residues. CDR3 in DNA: TGTGCCAGCCGGACGGACTCTGGAAACACCATATATTTT. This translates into CASRTDSGNTIYF.

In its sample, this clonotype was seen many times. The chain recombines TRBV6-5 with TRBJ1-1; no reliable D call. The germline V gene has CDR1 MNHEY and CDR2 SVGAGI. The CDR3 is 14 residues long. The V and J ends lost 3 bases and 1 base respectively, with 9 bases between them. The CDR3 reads CASSYNGGNTEAFF. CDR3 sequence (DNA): TGTGCCAGCAGTTATAACGGCGGGAACACTGAAGCTTTCTTT.

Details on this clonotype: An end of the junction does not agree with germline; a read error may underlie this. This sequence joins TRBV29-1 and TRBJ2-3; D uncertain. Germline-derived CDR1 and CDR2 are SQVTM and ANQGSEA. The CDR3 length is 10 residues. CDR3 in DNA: TGCAGCGTCACTACAGAGACGCAGTATTTT. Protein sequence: CSVTTETQYF.

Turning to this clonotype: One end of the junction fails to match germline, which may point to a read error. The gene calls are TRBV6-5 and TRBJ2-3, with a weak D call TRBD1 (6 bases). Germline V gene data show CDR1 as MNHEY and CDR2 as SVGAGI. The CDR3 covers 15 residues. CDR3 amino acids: CASSYSPGVTGTQYF. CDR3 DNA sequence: TGTGCCAGCAGTTACTCGCCAGGGGTCACAGGTACGCAGTATTTT.

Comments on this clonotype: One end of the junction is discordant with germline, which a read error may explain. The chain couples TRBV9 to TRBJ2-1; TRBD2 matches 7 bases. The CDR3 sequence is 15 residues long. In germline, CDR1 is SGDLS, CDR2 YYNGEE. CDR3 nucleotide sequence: TGTGCCAGCAGCGTAGAAGCGGGACCCTACAATGAGCTGTTCTTC. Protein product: CASSVEAGPYNELFF.

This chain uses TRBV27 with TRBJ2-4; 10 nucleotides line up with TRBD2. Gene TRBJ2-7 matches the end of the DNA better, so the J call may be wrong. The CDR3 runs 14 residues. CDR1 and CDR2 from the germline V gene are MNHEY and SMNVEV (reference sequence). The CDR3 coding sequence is TGTGCCAGCAGACCTAGCGGGAGCGGTTACGAGCAGTACTTC. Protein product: CASRPSGSGYEQYF.

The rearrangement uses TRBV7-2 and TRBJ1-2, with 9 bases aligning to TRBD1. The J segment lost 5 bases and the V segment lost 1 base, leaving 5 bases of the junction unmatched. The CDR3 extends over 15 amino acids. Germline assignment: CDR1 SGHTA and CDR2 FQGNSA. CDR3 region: CASSLEQGAGYGYTF. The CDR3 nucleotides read TGTGCCAGCAGCTTAGAACAGGGGGCGGGATATGGCTACACCTTC.

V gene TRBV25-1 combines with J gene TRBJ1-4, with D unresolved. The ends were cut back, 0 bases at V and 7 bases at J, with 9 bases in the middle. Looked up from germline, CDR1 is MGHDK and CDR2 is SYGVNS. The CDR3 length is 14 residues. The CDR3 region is CASSEYKKGEKLFF. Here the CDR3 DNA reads TGTGCCAGCAGTGAATATAAGAAGGGTGAAAAACTGTTTTTT.

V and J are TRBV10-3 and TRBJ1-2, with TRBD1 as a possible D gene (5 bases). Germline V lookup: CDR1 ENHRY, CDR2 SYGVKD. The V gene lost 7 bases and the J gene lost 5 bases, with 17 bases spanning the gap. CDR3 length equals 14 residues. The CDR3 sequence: CAIKPSRAGYGYTF. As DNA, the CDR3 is TGTGCCATCAAACCGAGCAGGGCGGGGTATGGCTACACCTTC.

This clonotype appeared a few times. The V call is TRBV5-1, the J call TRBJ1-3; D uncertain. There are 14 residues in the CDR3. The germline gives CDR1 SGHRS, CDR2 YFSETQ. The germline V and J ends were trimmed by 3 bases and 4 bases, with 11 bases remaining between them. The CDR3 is CASSSDVKGNTIYF. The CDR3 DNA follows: TGCGCCAGCAGCTCGGACGTTAAGGGAAACACCATATATTTT.

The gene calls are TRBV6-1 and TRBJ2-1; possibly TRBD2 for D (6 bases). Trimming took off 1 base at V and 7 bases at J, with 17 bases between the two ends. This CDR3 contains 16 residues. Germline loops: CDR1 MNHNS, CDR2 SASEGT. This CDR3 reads CASSEGVSPGGNEQFF. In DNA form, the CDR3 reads TGTGCCAGCAGTGAAGGTGTCTCTCCAGGAGGGAATGAGCAGTTCTTC.

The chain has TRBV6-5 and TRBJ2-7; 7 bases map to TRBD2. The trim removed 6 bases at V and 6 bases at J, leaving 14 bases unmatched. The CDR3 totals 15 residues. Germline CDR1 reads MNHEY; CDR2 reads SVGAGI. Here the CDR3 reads CASSYPGSGVGEQYF. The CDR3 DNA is TGTGCCAGCAGCTACCCGGGAAGCGGGGTGGGCGAGCAGTACTTC.

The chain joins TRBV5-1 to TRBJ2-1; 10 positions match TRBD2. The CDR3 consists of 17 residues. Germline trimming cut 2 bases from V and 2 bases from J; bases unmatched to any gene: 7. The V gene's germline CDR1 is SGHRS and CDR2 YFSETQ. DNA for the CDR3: TGCGCCAGCAGCTTTACTAGCGGGGATGTTGCCTACAATGAGCAGTTCTTC. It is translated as CASSFTSGDVAYNEQFF. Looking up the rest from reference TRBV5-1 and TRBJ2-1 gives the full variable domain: KAGVTQTPRYLIKTRGQQVTLSCSPISGHRSVSWYQQTPGQGLQFLFEYFSETQRNKGNFPGRFSGRQFSNSRSEMNVSTLELGDSALYLCASSFTSGDVAYNEQFFGPGTRLTVL.

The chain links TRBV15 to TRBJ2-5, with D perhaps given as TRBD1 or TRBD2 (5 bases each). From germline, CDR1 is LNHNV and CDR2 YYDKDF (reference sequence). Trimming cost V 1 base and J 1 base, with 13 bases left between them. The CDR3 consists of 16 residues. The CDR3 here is CATSRVRPGPQETQYF. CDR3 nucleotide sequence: TGTGCCACCAGCAGAGTACGACCGGGACCCCAAGAGACCCAGTACTTC.